The 25 T cell receptor beta chains below come from one sample, sequenced in a study of T-cell reconstitution after alpha-beta-depleted transplantation in children. The authors prepared the TCRbeta library with unique molecular identifiers. TCRdb analysed the PCR reads with MiXCR anew, one entry per CDR3 protein. The sample lists a few hundred thousand distinct CDR3 sequences, around an eighth occurring once. The sample consisted of PBMCs from the stem cell graft donor, taken from the stem cell graft. All receptors come from a human donor who donated a stem cell graft to a child with combined immunodeficiency.

This clonotype was observed a few times. The chain joins TRBV2 to TRBJ1-6, with 8 bases fitting TRBD1. After removal of 7 bases from V and 5 bases from J, the junction contained 4 bases not matched to a gene. The germline gives CDR1 SNHLY, CDR2 FYNNEI. This CDR3 region has 14 residues. In DNA form, the CDR3 reads TGTGCCAGCAATTTGGGACAGGATAATTCACCCCTCCACTTT. It is translated as CASNLGQDNSPLHF.

The CDR3 sequence: CASSLEAQLNEQFF. In DNA form, the CDR3 reads TGTGCCAGCAGCTTGGAGGCTCAGCTCAATGAGCAGTTCTTC. The chain links TRBV5-6 to TRBJ2-1; D not certain. CDR1 is SGHDT, CDR2 YYEEEE, per germline. The CDR3 length is 14 residues. Between the trimmed V and J ends, which lost 0 bases and 6 bases, there was a span of 10 bases. The full variable domain, with the rest looked up from reference TRBV5-6 and TRBJ2-1, is DAGVTQSPTHLIKTRGQQVTLRCSPKSGHDTVSWYQQALGQGPQFIFQYYEEEERQRGNFPDRFSGHQFPNYSSELNVNALLLGDSALYLCASSLEAQLNEQFFGPGTRLTVL.

In its sample, this clonotype was seen many times. The chain uses TRBV20-1 and TRBJ2-7, with TRBD1 matching over 7 bases. The CDR3 has 15 amino acids. Looked up from germline, CDR1 is DFQATT and CDR2 is SNEGSKA (reference sequence). After removal of 3 bases from V and 5 bases from J, the junction contained 13 bases not matched to a gene. The CDR3 nucleotides are TGCAGTGCTAGGAGGAGGACAGGCAGCTATCACGAGCAGTACTTC. This gives the protein CSARRRTGSYHEQYF.

This clonotype has a handful of counts. The rearrangement links TRBV11-2 to TRBJ2-3; D is possibly TRBD1 or TRBD2 (6 bases each). Looked up from germline, CDR1 is SGHAT and CDR2 is FQNNGV. The V end lost 8 bases, the J end lost 1 base, and 16 bases lay between the germline ends. The CDR3 is 15 residues long. DNA for the CDR3: TGTGCCAGCCGGCGGAGGGGGTGGGGCACAGATACGCAGTATTTT. It translates to CASRRRGWGTDTQYF. The full variable domain, completed using reference TRBV11-2 and TRBJ2-3, is EAGVAQSPRYKIIEKRQSVAFWCNPISGHATLYWYQQILGQGPKLLIQFQNNGVVDDSQLPKDRFSAERLKGVDSTLKIQPAKLEDSAVYLCASRRRGWGTDTQYFGPGTRLTVL.

This clonotype was seen many times. The chain carries TRBV29-1 and TRBJ2-7; D is unresolved. The germline V and J ends were trimmed by 1 base and 3 bases, with 10 bases remaining between them. The CDR3 extends over 13 amino acids. From germline, CDR1 is SQVTM and CDR2 ANQGSEA. CDR3 sequence (DNA): TGCAGCGTTGAAGTTGACGACGTCTACGAGCAGTACTTC. Residues: CSVEVDDVYEQYF.

Many counts were recorded for this clonotype. The V call is TRBV24-1, the J call TRBJ2-1; 8 bases line up with TRBD2. J lost 6 bases, V lost 12 bases, and 9 bases had no gene match. The germline V gene encodes CDR1 KGHDR and CDR2 SFDVKD. This CDR3 region has 13 residues. In DNA form, the CDR3 reads TGTGCCTCTGGACTTGCGGGAGGCAATGAGCAGTTCTTC. Amino acid sequence: CASGLAGGNEQFF.

This clonotype was seen a few times. The V call is TRBV12-3 or TRBV12-4, the J call TRBJ1-5, with D unclear. Trimming removed 5 bases at V and 5 bases at J, with 7 bases between. There are 12 residues in the CDR3. The CDR3 DNA reads as TGTGCCAGCAGTCCTCTCGATCAGCCCCAGCATTTT. This gives the protein CASSPLDQPQHF.

For the CDR3, the DNA is TGTGCCAGCATGGAAAGGACAGGGGGCTATGGCTACACCTTC. Its protein product is CASMERTGGYGYTF. The chain combines TRBV6-1 with TRBJ1-2; 10 nucleotides match TRBD1. The trim removed 7 bases at V and 4 bases at J, leaving 6 bases unmatched. The CDR3 sequence is 14 residues long. The germline gives CDR1 MNHNS, CDR2 SASEGT.

This clonotype was observed a few times. The V call is TRBV20-1, the J call TRBJ2-7, with D perhaps matching TRBD1 (5 bases). Trimming stripped 3 bases from V and 7 bases from J, with 19 bases between. The CDR3 contains 14 residues. Germline V gives CDR1 DFQATT, CDR2 SNEGSKA (reference sequence). CDR3: CSARSDSPLREQYF. The CDR3 DNA is TGCAGTGCTAGGAGCGACAGCCCCCTGCGGGAGCAGTACTTC.

The CDR3 region is CSASPDSPNTGELFF. The CDR3 bases are TGCAGTGCTAGCCCGGATAGCCCAAACACCGGGGAGCTGTTTTTT. The V and J genes are TRBV20-1 and TRBJ2-2; D not resolved. Trimming took 3 bases from V and 2 from J, leaving 13 bases between them. The germline V gene encodes CDR1 DFQATT and CDR2 SNEGSKA (reference sequence). This CDR3 is built from 15 residues.

The DNA for the CDR3 is TGTGCCTCCACAACTCGACACATCGCCGAGCAGTACTTC. Translation: CASTTRHIAEQYF. The chain uses TRBV30 and TRBJ2-7; D remains ambiguous. The V gene lost 7 bases and the J gene lost 6 bases, with 19 bases spanning the gap. This CDR3 comprises 13 residues. Germline V gene data show CDR1 as GTSNPN and CDR2 as SVGIG (reference sequence). Full variable domain (rest looked up from reference TRBV30 and TRBJ2-7): SQTIHQWPATLVQPVGSPLSLECTVEGTSNPNLYWYRQAAGRGLQLLFYSVGIGQISSEVPQNLSASRPQDRQFILSSKKLLLSDSGFYLCASTTRHIAEQYFGPGTRLTVT.

On this clonotype: Just one base apart from a much larger clone, this may be a read error. This chain joins TRBV4-3 and TRBJ2-5, with no clear D. CDR3 length: 11 residues. Germline V gene lookup returns CDR1 LGHNA and CDR2 YSLEER. In nucleotides, the CDR3 is TGCGCCGGCAGCCATGGGGAGACCCAGTACTTC. This translates into CAGSHGETQYF.

The chain uses TRBV29-1 and TRBJ2-5; D gene unclear. CDR3 length equals 12 residues. Germline lookup yields CDR1 SQVTM and CDR2 ANQGSEA. The ends were cut back, 6 bases at V and 2 bases at J, with 10 bases in the middle. The CDR3 nucleotides read TGCAGCGTCGTCGGGCGGCAAGAGACCCAGTACTTC. Its translation is CSVVGRQETQYF.

This CDR3 is CASSLGFGGHETQYF. The CDR3 DNA follows: TGTGCCAGCAGCTTAGGGTTCGGGGGCCATGAGACCCAGTACTTC. The chain is built from TRBV7-2 and TRBJ2-5; the D gene could be TRBD1 or TRBD2 (6 bases each). The germline V and J ends were trimmed by 1 base and 5 bases, with 14 bases remaining between them. Per the germline V gene, CDR1 is SGHTA and CDR2 is FQGNSA. The CDR3 is 15 amino acids.

This clonotype showed up just a few times. V is TRBV30 and J is TRBJ2-7; either TRBD1 or TRBD2 may fit D (5 bases each). The length of the CDR3 is 14 residues. Germline CDR1 GTSNPN, CDR2 SVGIG (reference sequence). Trimming cost V 1 base and J 3 bases, with 13 bases left between them. CDR3 protein: CAWSEGDRVYEQYF. CDR3 coding DNA: TGTGCCTGGAGTGAAGGGGACCGTGTCTACGAGCAGTACTTC.

The V call is TRBV5-4, the J call TRBJ2-7; 9 bases map to TRBD2. The length of the CDR3 is 16 residues. Germline V gene data show CDR1 as SGHNT and CDR2 as YYREEE (reference sequence). V was clipped by 4 bases and J by 4 bases; unmatched bases: 12. In DNA, the CDR3 is TGTGCCAGCAGCCATTGGGGTCTGCGGGAGGGTTACGAGCAGTACTTC. Its translation: CASSHWGLREGYEQYF.

The V and J genes are TRBV3-1 and TRBJ1-4, with TRBD1 identical over 8 bases. The germline gives CDR1 LGHDT, CDR2 YNNKEL (reference sequence). Unmatched junction bases numbered 8, after V lost 4 bases and J lost 4 bases. The CDR3 contains 16 residues. CDR3 bases: TGTGCCAGCAGCCGGAGGGGACAGGAGTTTAATGAAAAACTGTTTTTT. Protein: CASSRRGQEFNEKLFF.

The table lists this clonotype with many counts. The chain uses TRBV5-6 and TRBJ2-3, with TRBD2 matching over 13 bases. The CDR3 runs to 19 residues. Losses at the gene ends were 3 bases for V and 1 base for J; bases not matched to a gene: 11. Germline CDR1 reads SGHDT; CDR2 reads YYEEEE. The CDR3 loop is CASSSTLAGGYSGTDTQYF. CDR3 DNA sequence: TGTGCCAGCAGCTCCACACTAGCGGGGGGGTATTCTGGCACAGATACGCAGTATTTT. Drawing the rest from reference TRBV5-6 and TRBJ2-3, the complete variable domain is DAGVTQSPTHLIKTRGQQVTLRCSPKSGHDTVSWYQQALGQGPQFIFQYYEEEERQRGNFPDRFSGHQFPNYSSELNVNALLLGDSALYLCASSSTLAGGYSGTDTQYFGPGTRLTVL.

V gene TRBV4-3 combines with J gene TRBJ1-2; weak D call: TRBD1 (6 bases). The CDR3 covers 14 residues. Germline V gives CDR1 LGHNA, CDR2 YSLEER. Trimming stripped 5 bases from V and 4 bases from J, with 14 bases between. CDR3 loop: CASSSQGNFYGYTF. The CDR3 DNA follows: TGCGCCAGCAGCTCGCAGGGGAACTTCTATGGCTACACCTTC.

The chain carries TRBV28 and TRBJ2-3, with a possible D match to TRBD1 (6 bases). This CDR3 has 14 residues. The ends were cut back, 10 bases at V and 0 bases at J, with 14 bases in the middle. CDR1 and CDR2 from the germline V gene are MDHEN and SYDVKM. CDR3 in amino acids: CAIATGFSTDTQYF. The DNA for the CDR3 is TGTGCCATCGCCACAGGGTTCAGCACAGATACGCAGTATTTT.

J is TRBJ2-2 and V is TRBV11-2, with 8 bases matching TRBD1. The V gene end was trimmed by 2 bases and the J gene end by 5 bases; junction bases not matched to a gene: 16. Germline CDR1 and CDR2: SGHAT and FQNNGV. The CDR3 totals 19 residues. The CDR3 loop is CASSLRPGGTTRGTGELFF. In nucleotides, the CDR3 is TGTGCCAGCAGCTTAAGGCCAGGGGGCACCACCCGAGGGACCGGGGAGCTGTTTTTT. Full variable domain (outside the CDR3, taken from reference TRBV11-2 and TRBJ2-2): EAGVAQSPRYKIIEKRQSVAFWCNPISGHATLYWYQQILGQGPKLLIQFQNNGVVDDSQLPKDRFSAERLKGVDSTLKIQPAKLEDSAVYLCASSLRPGGTTRGTGELFFGEGSRLTVL.

This clonotype was picked up a small number of times. V and J are TRBV9 and TRBJ2-1; 13 bases are a match to TRBD2. The V segment lost 4 bases and the J segment 0 bases; nucleotides outside the gene matches: 10. The V gene's germline CDR1 is SGDLS and CDR2 YYNGEE. There are 19 residues in the CDR3. CDR3 amino acids: CASSPTTSGGPNSYNEQFF. For the CDR3, the DNA is TGTGCCAGCAGCCCGACGACTAGCGGGGGGCCAAACTCCTACAATGAGCAGTTCTTC.

This clonotype was seen repeatedly, ten times or more. The chain is built from TRBV4-3 and TRBJ2-2; 10 bases are a match to TRBD1. The trim removed 1 base at V and 3 bases at J, leaving 2 bases unmatched. The CDR3 consists of 16 residues. Germline V gene data show CDR1 as LGHNA and CDR2 as YSLEER. The CDR3 DNA is TGCGCCAGCAGCCAAGGGACAGGGGGATACACCGGGGAGCTGTTTTTT. It is translated as CASSQGTGGYTGELFF.

This clonotype was counted at least ten times. V gene TRBV7-2 combines with J gene TRBJ2-7; perhaps TRBD1 as D (6 bases). This CDR3 comprises 11 residues. The germline CDR1 and CDR2 sequences are SGHTA and FQGNSA. Trimming pared 5 bases from V and 9 bases from J, leaving 11 bases between. CDR3 DNA sequence: TGTGCCAGCAGCCCAGGGGAATCGCAGTACTTC. Translating gives CASSPGESQYF.

The V gene is TRBV15, the J gene TRBJ2-3; no reliable D call. Trimming cost V 1 base and J 0 bases, with 2 bases left between them. The CDR3 is 13 amino acids. Germline assignment: CDR1 LNHNV and CDR2 YYDKDF (reference sequence). The CDR3, as DNA: TGTGCCACCAGCAGAGGGAGCACAGATACGCAGTATTTT. It yields the protein CATSRGSTDTQYF. The full variable domain, completed using reference TRBV15 and TRBJ2-3, is DAMVIQNPRYQVTQFGKPVTLSCSQTLNHNVMYWYQQKSSQAPKLLFHYYDKDFNNEADTPDNFQSRRPNTSFCFLDIRSPGLGDTAMYLCATSRGSTDTQYFGPGTRLTVL.